This T cell receptor (beta chain) was documented in a study of regulatory T cells. Amplification used 52 TRBV primers and 13 TRBJ primers. Produced via immunoSEQ multiplex PCR; TCRdb's table is partial and in-frame only. Seen here are approximately 15,000 clones, roughly 90% observed once, and the top ten hold 32%. General study points: Skewed V and J usage and few unique V-J pairs marked patient repertoires, most in Tregs.

Turning to this clone: Its antigen is as yet unknown.

J lost 2 bases, V lost 7 bases, and 12 bases had no gene match. There are 15 residues in the CDR3. Sample: CD8+ T cells sorted from blood. The TCR sequence derives from a person aged 18 to 30 with CD3G deficiency. This chain connects TRBV5-3 to TRBJ2-7, with 7 bases lining up with TRBD2. TRBV5-3 qualifies as an ORF whose function is uncertain. The CDR3 is CARPGLVEIPYEQYF. CDR3 bases: TGTGCCAGACCAGGACTAGTGGAGATTCCCTACGAGCAGTACTTC.